These 14 T cell receptor beta chains came from one sample sequenced in a study of T cell clonality in common variable immunodeficiency. Assay used: immunoSEQ multiplex PCR; TCRdb lists only in-frame clones, some missing. The repertoire has tens of thousands of clones, none seen only once; the ten largest take approximately 13%. The sample was peripheral blood mononuclear cells. Every receptor here comes from a person between 18 and 75 years old in good health.

This clone was counted ten times or more. The read is 3 residues too short to cover the CDR3 end, so that end is filled in from the germline J gene. This rearrangement joins TRBV7-2 to TRBJ2-5; a possible D gene is TRBD2 (5 bases). V was cut by 5 bases and J by 1 base, with 14 bases left in between. The germline gives CDR1 SGHTA, CDR2 FQGNSA. The CDR3 consists of 15 residues. The part of the CDR3 DNA that was read is TGTGCCAGCAGCCCCACCCCTAGCCCCCAAGAGACC. It specifies CASSPTPSPQET. The full CDR3 reads CASSPTPSPQETQYF.

Points on this clone: Sequencing ends 3 residues short of the CDR3 end; the germline J gene provides the rest. This chain uses TRBV20-1 with TRBJ1-6; TRBD1 might be the D (6 bases). Trimming took 5 bases from V and 3 from J, leaving 14 bases between them. Per the germline V gene, CDR1 is DFQATT and CDR2 is SNEGSKA (reference sequence). The CDR3 loop spans 15 amino acids. The CDR3 reads CSAWTADLYNSPLHF. Partial CDR3 DNA: TGCAGTGCTTGGACAGCCGACCTCTATAATTCACCC.

This clone was observed many times. The CDR3 goes on 3 residues after the read ends, and that part is filled in from the germline J gene. J is TRBJ1-2 and V is TRBV2, with no clear D. Per the germline V gene, CDR1 is SNHLY and CDR2 is FYNNEI. Trimming took off 5 bases at V and 6 bases at J, with 10 bases between the two ends. This CDR3 region has 12 residues. The chain's CDR3 is CASSITWHGYTF. Partial CDR3 DNA: TGTGCCAGCAGTATCACCTGGCATGGC. The full variable domain, rest sourced from reference TRBV2 and TRBJ1-2, is EPEVTQTPSHQVTQMGQEVILRCVPISNHLYFYWYRQILGQKVEFLVSFYNNEISEKSEIFDDQFSVERPDGSNFTLKIRSTKLEDSAMYFCASSITWHGYTFGSGTRLTVV.

As for this clone: The CDR3 extends 3 residues past the end of the read, so its final part is completed from the germline J gene. The V gene is TRBV29-1, the J gene TRBJ2-5; 7 positions match TRBD2. Germline V gene lookup returns CDR1 SQVTM and CDR2 ANQGSEA. The CDR3 is made up of 13 amino acids. The trim removed 7 bases at V and 4 bases at J, leaving 9 bases unmatched. This CDR3 is CSAPETSSETQYF. CDR3 bases read: TGCAGCGCTCCTGAGACTAGCTCAGAGACC.

This clone was detected ten times or more. Coverage ceases 3 residues before the CDR3 finishes, and the germline J gene fills in the end. The chain carries TRBV7-2 and TRBJ2-7; D not resolved. Per germline, CDR1 SGHTA and CDR2 FQGNSA. Trimming cost V 2 bases and J 4 bases, with 9 bases left between them. The CDR3 extends over 13 amino acids. This CDR3 is CASSLWATYEQYF. CDR3 DNA, as far as it was read: TGTGCCAGCAGCTTATGGGCAACGTACGAG. Based on the CDR3 plus reference TRBV7-2 and TRBJ2-7, the full variable domain is GAGVSQSPSNKVTEKGKDVELRCDPISGHTALYWYRQSLGQGLEFLIYFQGNSAPDKSGLPSDRFSAERTGGSVSTLTIQRTQQEDSAVYLCASSLWATYEQYFGPGTRLTVT.

This clone was seen at least ten times. The CDR3 extends 3 residues past the end of the read, so its final part is completed from the germline J gene. The chain is built from TRBV18 and TRBJ1-1; 8 bases match TRBD1. CDR1 and CDR2 (germline): KGHSH, LQKENI. The J segment lost 0 bases and the V segment lost 3 bases, leaving 9 bases of the junction unmatched. This CDR3 has 17 residues. Incomplete CDR3 DNA: TGTGCCAGCTCACCGCCAGGGGGCGGTGGGATGAACACTGAA. Translated, it gives CASSPPGGGGMNTE. Given in full, the CDR3 is CASSPPGGGGMNTEAFF.

The sample holds many counts of this clone. With the read ending 3 residues before the CDR3 end, the germline J gene is used to fill in that end. The rearrangement joins TRBV11-3 to TRBJ2-7, with 7 bases matching TRBD1. The length of the CDR3 is 15 residues. CDR1 is SGHNT and CDR2 is YENEEA in the germline V gene. Trimming at V came to 5 bases and at J to 0 bases, leaving 7 bases not matched to a gene. CDR3 sequence: CASSRQGSSSYEQYF. The CDR3 bases that were read are TGTGCCAGCAGCCGACAGGGATCGAGCTCCTACGAG.

There are many counts of this clone. Read sequence stops 3 residues before the CDR3 end, and the germline J gene provides the missing end. The chain joins TRBV5-6 to TRBJ2-5; maybe TRBD2 (6 bases). CDR1 is SGHDT, CDR2 YYEEEE, per germline. Deletions cut 3 bases from V and 5 bases from J, with 17 bases between. The CDR3 sequence is 15 residues long. The CDR3 DNA, read in part, is TGTGCCAGCAGCTCTCCCATACTAGCACGCGAGACC. Translating it yields CASSSPILARET. The full CDR3 sequence reads CASSSPILARETQYF.

As to this clone: The read stops 3 residues short of the end of the CDR3; the missing end is completed from the germline J gene. The V and J genes are TRBV20-1 and TRBJ1-4, with D tentatively TRBD1 (5 bases). The CDR3 runs to 16 residues. CDR1 is DFQATT and CDR2 is SNEGSKA in the germline V gene (reference sequence). Incomplete CDR3 DNA: TGCAGTGCTCCCCTGGTAGGGGCTAACTATAATTCACCA. It yields the protein CSAPLVGANYNSP. The whole CDR3 region reads CSAPLVGANYNSPLFF.

This clone was seen ten or more times. The read falls 3 residues short of the CDR3 end, and the missing part is taken from the germline J gene. This chain joins TRBV2 and TRBJ2-6; TRBD1 matches at 8 bases. The CDR3 spans 17 residues. J was trimmed by 0 bases and V by 7 bases; bases with no gene match: 8. Per germline, CDR1 SNHLY and CDR2 FYNNEI. The DNA read from the CDR3 is TGTGCCAGCAAAGTGGACAGGGTTCCCTCTGGGGCCAACGTC. Translation gives CASKVDRVPSGANV. In full, the CDR3 is CASKVDRVPSGANVLTF.

With regard to this clone: The CDR3 is cut off 3 residues early in the read; its end comes from the germline J gene. The chain carries TRBV5-1 and TRBJ2-1, with 13 positions matching TRBD2. J gave up 5 bases and V 7 bases, and 6 bases lay outside the gene matches. The CDR3 loop spans 15 amino acids. Looked up from germline, CDR1 is SGHRS and CDR2 is YFSETQ. The CDR3 region is CASWGLAGPNNEQFF. The CDR3 DNA, read in part, is TGCGCCAGCTGGGGACTAGCGGGGCCTAACAATGAG. Filled out from reference TRBV5-1 and TRBJ2-1, the complete variable domain reads KAGVTQTPRYLIKTRGQQVTLSCSPISGHRSVSWYQQTPGQGLQFLFEYFSETQRNKGNFPGRFSGRQFSNSRSEMNVSTLELGDSALYLCASWGLAGPNNEQFFGPGTRLTVL.

This clone was counted at least ten times. Coverage ceases 3 residues before the CDR3 finishes, and the germline J gene fills in the end. The chain combines TRBV2 with TRBJ2-7; TRBD1 aligns across 8 bases. The CDR3 runs 14 residues. Per germline, CDR1 SNHLY and CDR2 FYNNEI. The junction had 3 bases not matched to a gene; V was cut back by 3 bases and J by 2 bases. The CDR3 loop reads CASSDSDRAYEQYF. Partial CDR3 DNA: TGTGCCAGCAGTGATTCGGACAGGGCCTACGAG.

This clone was recorded at least ten times. From the germline J gene comes the end of the CDR3, since the read stops 3 residues before it. The rearrangement links TRBV12-3 or TRBV12-4 to TRBJ2-5; D perhaps matches TRBD1 (6 bases). Deletions cut 3 bases from V and 5 bases from J, with 16 bases between. There are 15 residues in the CDR3. CDR3 amino acids: CASSFSGGPPETQYF. The DNA read from the CDR3 is TGTGCCAGCAGTTTTAGTGGGGGCCCTCCGGAGACC.

This clone appeared many times. The missing CDR3 end, 3 residues past where the read stops, is filled in from the germline J gene. J is TRBJ1-1 and V is TRBV2, with D possibly being TRBD1 (6 bases). Germline V CDR1 and CDR2: SNHLY, FYNNEI. V lost 9 bases and J lost 3, with 14 bases in between. This CDR3 has 13 amino acids. CDR3 in amino acids: CASARQEDTEAFF. The CDR3 DNA, read in part, is TGTGCCAGTGCTCGACAGGAAGACACTGAA. Combining the CDR3 with reference TRBV2 and TRBJ1-1 gives the whole variable domain EPEVTQTPSHQVTQMGQEVILRCVPISNHLYFYWYRQILGQKVEFLVSFYNNEISEKSEIFDDQFSVERPDGSNFTLKIRSTKLEDSAMYFCASARQEDTEAFFGQGTRLTVV.